This T cell receptor (beta chain) was identified during a study of T cells in Graves' hyperthyroidism and ophthalmopathy. Each ophthalmopathy patient scored at least 3 on the Clinical Activity Score and at least 4 on NOSPECS grade, with duration under 3 months. The authors obtained PBMCs from more than 9.5 ml of fresh peripheral blood. Amplified TCR beta CDR3 regions derived from RNA transcripts. HTBI primers were the set used in a first-round RT-PCR of the TCR CDR3. MiXCR, run by TCRdb on the multiplex PCR reads, gives a single entry per CDR3 protein. Of about 610,000 distinct CDR3 sequences in the sample, roughly 14% were seen once. The CDR3 consists of 15 residues. Trimming removed 5 bases from V and 5 bases from J; junction bases left unmatched: 10.

The TCR was taken from a woman in her thirties or forties with Graves' ophthalmopathy. This chain links TRBV12-3 or TRBV12-4 with TRBJ2-5, with TRBD1 matching 8 bases. Sequencing input: blood. The DNA for the CDR3 is TGTGCCAGCAGTCACTCCGGACAGGGACCGGAGACCCAGTACTTC. It codes for CASSHSGQGPETQYF.